Listed below are T cell receptor beta chains from one sample, sequenced in a study of T cells in Graves' hyperthyroidism and ophthalmopathy. MiXCR, applied by TCRdb to the multiplex PCR reads, yields one record per CDR3 protein. The sample shows about 710,000 distinct CDR3 sequences, roughly 15% of them seen only once. Sequenced input: blood. The receptors shown here come from a man younger than 35 with Graves' hyperthyroidism. The CDR3 runs from the conserved cysteine through the conserved F or W. The D gene is left open where the match is weak. The size field is filled for only some rows; it gives once, few, many or a size class.

D,size,V,J,DNA,CDR3
NA,few,TRBV7-3,TRBJ1-3,TGTGCCAGCAGCTTAGCGCCGGCTGCAGGAAACACCATATATTTT,CASSLAPAAGNTIYF
NA,NA,TRBV20-1,TRBJ1-2,TGCAGTGCTAGAGATCAGGCTAGTCTGAACTATGGCTACACCTTC,CSARDQASLNYGYTF
NA,many,TRBV20-1,TRBJ2-3,TGCAGTGCTAGAGATTCCGAGGGGACTGCAGATACGCAGTATTTT,CSARDSEGTADTQYF
NA,NA,TRBV6-2/TRBV6-3,TRBJ2-1,TGTGCCAGCAGTTACACGCTTAAATCCGGGACCTTCTCCTACAATGAGCAGTTCTTC,CASSYTLKSGTFSYNEQFF
NA,NA,TRBV10-2,TRBJ2-3,TGCGCCAGCAGGCACCGGGCCCCTGGGACAGATACGCAGTATTTT,CASRHRAPGTDTQYF
NA,few,TRBV20-1,TRBJ2-2,TGCAGTGCTAGAGGGGAACGGACCGGGGAGCTGTTTTTT,CSARGERTGELFF
TRBD1,many,TRBV5-1,TRBJ1-1,TGCGCCAGCAGCGCGCCGGGACAGGGGCTGAACACTGAAGCTTTCTTT,CASSAPGQGLNTEAFF
TRBD2,many,TRBV15,TRBJ2-5,TGTGCCACCAGCAGAGAGTCCGGACTAGCGGGACTAGAGACCCAGTACTTC,CATSRESGLAGLETQYF
NA,many,TRBV28,TRBJ2-7,TGTGCCAGCCTCGATCCGGGGGACGCAGCCTACGAGCAGTACTTC,CASLDPGDAAYEQYF
TRBD2,many,TRBV28,TRBJ2-7,TGTGCCAGCAGTCGATCTGCTAGCGGGAGTTTGGTGCAGTACTTC,CASSRSASGSLVQYF
NA,few,TRBV28,TRBJ2-1,TGTGCCAGCAGTCCCCCGGGATCTAACTACAATGAGCAGTTCTTC,CASSPPGSNYNEQFF
TRBD2,NA,TRBV12-3/TRBV12-4,TRBJ2-3,TGTGCCAGCAGTTTAGGGGGACTAGCGGGATATACGCAGTATTTT,CASSLGGLAGYTQYF
TRBD1,few,TRBV2,TRBJ2-2,TGTGCCAGCAGCCTTTTGACAGGGATCACCGGGGAGCTGTTTTTT,CASSLLTGITGELFF
NA,many,TRBV2,TRBJ1-1,TGTGCCAGCAGCCCGGACGGCAGGGTCGCTTTCTTT,CASSPDGRVAFF
NA,many,TRBV12-3/TRBV12-4,TRBJ1-3,TGTGCCAGCAGTAGCGGGGGGCCGTACACCATATATTTT,CASSSGGPYTIYF
TRBD1,NA,TRBV18,TRBJ1-6,TGTGCCAGCTCACCACCGGGGGACAGGTGGAATTCACCCCTCCACTTT,CASSPPGDRWNSPLHF
NA,many,TRBV11-3,TRBJ2-1,TGTGCCAGCAGCTTAGAGGGACCCATCAATGAGCAGTTCTTC,CASSLEGPINEQFF
TRBD1,few,TRBV28,TRBJ2-7,TGTGCCAGCAGGACAGGGCGGGAGCAGTACTTC,CASRTGREQYF
NA,few,TRBV12-5,TRBJ2-4,TGTGCTAGTGGTTTGGTTCTTCCTCAGGCCAAAAACATTCAGTACTTC,CASGLVLPQAKNIQYF
TRBD2,few,TRBV24-1,TRBJ2-1,TGTGCCACCAGTGGGACTAGCGAAAACAATGAGCAGTTCTTC,CATSGTSENNEQFF
NA,NA,TRBV29-1,TRBJ2-7,TGCAGCGTCCGACTACGTCCCTCCTACGAGCAGTACTTC,CSVRLRPSYEQYF
NA,many,TRBV12-3/TRBV12-4,TRBJ2-5,TGTGCCAGCAGTTTCGAGACAGGCCAAGAGACCCAGTACTTC,CASSFETGQETQYF
TRBD2,few,TRBV6-6,TRBJ2-1,TGTGCCAGCAGTTACTCGGGGAGCGGGAGCGCTAGCTCCTACAATGAGCAGTTCTTC,CASSYSGSGSASSYNEQFF
TRBD1,many,TRBV6-1,TRBJ2-3,TGTGCCAGCAGTACCGGGACAGGGGGATGGGTAATGGGAGATACGCAGTATTTT,CASSTGTGGWVMGDTQYF
NA,NA,TRBV29-1,TRBJ2-7,TGCAGCGTGGAGTCTCAAGTTTCCTACGAGCAGTACTTC,CSVESQVSYEQYF
TRBD2,NA,TRBV7-9,TRBJ2-7,TGTGCCAGCACCATCTCCCCCGGACTAGCGGGAGGTTCCTACGAGCAGTACTTC,CASTISPGLAGGSYEQYF
NA,few,TRBV20-1,TRBJ2-7,TGCAGTGCTAGCTACATGGGGGGCGGGCAGTACTTC,CSASYMGGGQYF